This record covers a single T cell receptor (beta chain). Its cognate antigen is unknown. Trimming shortened V by 0 bases and J by 5 bases, and 3 bases separated the two germline ends. CDR1 KGHSY and CDR2 FQNENV come from the germline V gene. The CDR3 covers 12 residues. This sample stems from a study of cytomegalovirus exposure and HLA in healthy donors. On the study more broadly: Researchers previously reported finding roughly 120 million unique TCR beta sequences from 170 million or so T cells. Study results and caveats: For most subjects, TCR beta sequences were reported to predict HLA-A and HLA-B alleles with accuracy. TCR beta V- and J-gene trimming was later associated with a missense DCLRE1C variant. Around 160 TCR beta chains were listed as cytomegalovirus-associated.

Amplification used 60 Vbeta primers and 13 Jbeta primers. TCRdb's table, derived via immunoSEQ multiplex PCR, lists solely in-frame clones and lacks some. This table holds some 180,000 clones, around 84% found once. The V call is TRBV16, the J call TRBJ2-3, with unresolved D. The receptor was isolated from a man aged 25 to 40 in good health and CMV-seropositive. The sequencing input was PBMCs. The CDR3 reads CASSQSLDTQYF. The DNA of the CDR3 is TGTGCCAGCAGCCAATCTCTAGATACGCAGTATTTT.